This TCR beta chain was found in a study of CDR3 diversity in severe acne. This clonotype was seen many times. TCRdb reanalysed the PCR reads using MiXCR and keeps one entry per CDR3 protein. The data contain tens of thousands of distinct CDR3 sequences, roughly 51% of them singletons. CDR3 length: 9 amino acids. Germline assignment: CDR1 MGHDK and CDR2 SYGVNS. The V and J ends lost 5 bases and 8 bases respectively, with 3 bases between them. The sequencing input was blood. This TCR was recovered from a male donor in good health, without acne. The chain couples TRBV25-1 to TRBJ1-2; D gene ambiguous. DNA of the CDR3: TGTGCCAGCAGTAGGGGCTACACCTTC. Its translation is CASSRGYTF.